This is a list of T cell receptor beta chains from one sample in a study of Siglec-9 on CD8 T cells in melanoma. Generated by immunoSEQ multiplex PCR, the TCRdb table keeps only in-frame clones and is missing some. The sample has roughly 35,000 clones, 65% to 85% seen once. The sequenced material came from Siglec-9- CD8+ T cells sorted from blood. These receptors came from a human donor in good health. Both conserved end residues are part of each CDR3. Fields, in order: CDR3 length, D gene, J gene, clone size, V gene, CDR3 DNA, CDR3 protein. D genes are given only for firm matches. A row's size may be missing; if present it is once, few, many or a size class.

CDR3 length: 16; D gene: .; J gene: TRBJ2-1; clone size: .; V gene: TRBV4-1; CDR3 DNA: TGCGCCAGCAGCCAAGTTATGGGAGCGCCGGGTAATGAGCAGTTCTTC; CDR3 protein: CASSQVMGAPGNEQFF
CDR3 length: 14; D gene: .; J gene: TRBJ1-3; clone size: .; V gene: TRBV11-2; CDR3 DNA: TGTGCCAGCAGCTTAGGAGGGTCTGGAAACACCATATATTTT; CDR3 protein: CASSLGGSGNTIYF
CDR3 length: 16; D gene: .; J gene: TRBJ2-1; clone size: .; V gene: TRBV7-7; CDR3 DNA: TGTGCTAGCAGCCCCGGATCACAGGGCCTCGACAATGAGCAGTTCTTC; CDR3 protein: CASSPGSQGLDNEQFF
CDR3 length: 16; D gene: TRBD1; J gene: TRBJ2-7; clone size: few; V gene: TRBV5-1; CDR3 DNA: TGCGCCAGCAGCTTGGTCCGGACAGGGCCCTCCTACGAGCAGTACTTC; CDR3 protein: CASSLVRTGPSYEQYF
CDR3 length: 15; D gene: .; J gene: TRBJ2-1; clone size: .; V gene: TRBV7-9; CDR3 DNA: TGTGCCAGCAGCTTAGCCCTAGGAGGGAACAATGAGCAGTTCTTC; CDR3 protein: CASSLALGGNNEQFF
CDR3 length: 16; D gene: .; J gene: TRBJ2-6; clone size: .; V gene: TRBV19; CDR3 DNA: TGTGCCAGTAGTATACACAGGACCTCTGGGGCCAACGTCCTGACTTTC; CDR3 protein: CASSIHRTSGANVLTF
CDR3 length: 15; D gene: .; J gene: TRBJ1-2; clone size: few; V gene: TRBV7-9; CDR3 DNA: TGTGCCAGCAGCTTACCTCTTGAGAATAACTATGGCTACACCTTC; CDR3 protein: CASSLPLENNYGYTF
CDR3 length: 16; D gene: TRBD2; J gene: TRBJ2-3; clone size: .; V gene: TRBV27; CDR3 DNA: TGTGCCAGCAGTTTATCTCTTCCGGGGGGGCTTGATACGCAGTATTTT; CDR3 protein: CASSLSLPGGLDTQYF
CDR3 length: 14; D gene: .; J gene: TRBJ1-1; clone size: .; V gene: TRBV19; CDR3 DNA: TGTGCCAGTAGTTTCCGGGACATTGGAACTGAAGCTTTCTTT; CDR3 protein: CASSFRDIGTEAFF
CDR3 length: 18; D gene: TRBD2; J gene: TRBJ2-5; clone size: .; V gene: TRBV9; CDR3 DNA: TGTGCCAGCAGCGTCGGGACTAGCGGGAGGACGTACCAAGAGACCCAGTACTTC; CDR3 protein: CASSVGTSGRTYQETQYF
CDR3 length: 14; D gene: .; J gene: TRBJ2-7; clone size: .; V gene: TRBV10-3; CDR3 DNA: TGTGCCATCAGTGAAATGGATTCCTCCTACGAGCAGTACTTC; CDR3 protein: CAISEMDSSYEQYF
CDR3 length: 15; D gene: .; J gene: TRBJ2-2; clone size: once; V gene: TRBV7-8; CDR3 DNA: TGTGCCAGCAGCTCCTGGACGGGGAACACCGGGGAGCTGTTTTTT; CDR3 protein: CASSSWTGNTGELFF
CDR3 length: 11; D gene: .; J gene: TRBJ2-3; clone size: .; V gene: TRBV6-5; CDR3 DNA: TGTGCCAGCAGGAGTACAGATACGCAGTATTTT; CDR3 protein: CASRSTDTQYF
CDR3 length: 16; D gene: .; J gene: TRBJ2-1; clone size: .; V gene: TRBV27; CDR3 DNA: TGTGCCAGCAGTTTAAGGGGGACGCAACGCTACAATGAGCAGTTCTTC; CDR3 protein: CASSLRGTQRYNEQFF
CDR3 length: 15; D gene: .; J gene: TRBJ1-2; clone size: .; V gene: TRBV4-2; CDR3 DNA: TGTGCCAGCAGCCAAGAGGAGGGCTTAAACTATGGCTACACCTTC; CDR3 protein: CASSQEEGLNYGYTF
CDR3 length: 14; D gene: .; J gene: TRBJ1-5; clone size: .; V gene: TRBV6-1; CDR3 DNA: TGTGCCAGCAGTGGATGGGGGGCCTATCAGCCCCAGCATTTT; CDR3 protein: CASSGWGAYQPQHF
CDR3 length: 18; D gene: TRBD1; J gene: TRBJ2-6; clone size: .; V gene: TRBV13; CDR3 DNA: TGTGCCAGCAGCTACCGGGACAGCCTTAACTCTGGGGCCAACGTCCTGACTTTC; CDR3 protein: CASSYRDSLNSGANVLTF
CDR3 length: 13; D gene: .; J gene: TRBJ1-1; clone size: .; V gene: TRBV2; CDR3 DNA: TGTGCCATTACAGGGTTTCTAGGCACTGAAGCTTTTTTT; CDR3 protein: CAITGFLGTEAFF
CDR3 length: 13; D gene: .; J gene: TRBJ2-7; clone size: .; V gene: TRBV7-2; CDR3 DNA: TGTGCCAGCGGTCCGATCTTCTCCTACGAGCAGTACTTC; CDR3 protein: CASGPIFSYEQYF
CDR3 length: 15; D gene: .; J gene: TRBJ1-5; clone size: few; V gene: TRBV6-1; CDR3 DNA: TGTGCCAGCAGTGAACGAGGCAGGGTGAATCAGCCCCAGCATTTT; CDR3 protein: CASSERGRVNQPQHF
CDR3 length: 15; D gene: .; J gene: TRBJ2-3; clone size: once; V gene: TRBV6-6; CDR3 DNA: TGTGCCAGCAGTTACTTTGCGGGGAGCACAGATACGCAGTATTTT; CDR3 protein: CASSYFAGSTDTQYF
CDR3 length: 11; D gene: .; J gene: TRBJ2-1; clone size: .; V gene: TRBV30; CDR3 DNA: TGTGCCTGGAGTGTAGGCTCTGGGCAGTTCTTC; CDR3 protein: CAWSVGSGQFF
CDR3 length: 12; D gene: .; J gene: TRBJ2-7; clone size: once; V gene: TRBV11-2; CDR3 DNA: TGTGCCAGCAGCTTAACCCTCTACGAGCAGTACTTC; CDR3 protein: CASSLTLYEQYF
CDR3 length: 15; D gene: .; J gene: TRBJ2-3; clone size: .; V gene: TRBV28; CDR3 DNA: TGTGCCAGCTCCCCGCCACAGACTAGCACAGATACGCAGTATTTT; CDR3 protein: CASSPPQTSTDTQYF